This T cell receptor (beta chain) appears in the sequencing data of a study of blood T cell repertoires in COVID-19. The overall study: The United States, Italy and Spain were the sources of the acute and convalescent COVID-19 samples. The cDNA or gDNA used as material had been derived from T cells, B-cell-depleted T cells, or PBMCs.

In the original workflow: How many nucleated cells were present was estimated from reference gene primer amplification. Method: immunoSEQ multiplex PCR; TCRdb's copy keeps in-frame clones and lacks some. For V, J and clone size, that table is used; D and trimming come from the DNA. The sample lists 200,000 to 250,000 clones; under 85% were seen once. The source material was peripheral blood. This sequence was found in a woman older than 75 with COVID-19, enrolled during active disease.

The CDR3 DNA reads TGTGCCAGCAGTTACCAGGGACAGTACTACGAGCAGTACTTC. This encodes CASSYQGQYYEQYF. This rearrangement joins TRBV6-6 to TRBJ2-7; 7 positions agree with TRBD1. The CDR3 is 14 residues long. Per germline, CDR1 MNHNY and CDR2 SVGAGI (reference sequence). Unmatched junction bases numbered 4, after V lost 2 bases and J lost 3 bases.